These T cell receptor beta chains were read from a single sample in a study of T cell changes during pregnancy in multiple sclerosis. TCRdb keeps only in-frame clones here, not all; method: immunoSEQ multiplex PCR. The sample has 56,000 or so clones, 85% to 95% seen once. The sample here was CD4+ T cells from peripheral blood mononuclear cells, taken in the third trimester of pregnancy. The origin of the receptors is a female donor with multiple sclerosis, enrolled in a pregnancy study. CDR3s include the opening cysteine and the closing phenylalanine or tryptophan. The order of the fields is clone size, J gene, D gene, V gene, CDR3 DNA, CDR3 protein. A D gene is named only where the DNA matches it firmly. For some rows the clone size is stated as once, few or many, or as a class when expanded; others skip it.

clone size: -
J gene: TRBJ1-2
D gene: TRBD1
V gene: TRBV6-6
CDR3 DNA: TGTGCCAGCACCCCGGCGGGACAGGGTGGCTACACCTTC
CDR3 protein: CASTPAGQGGYTF

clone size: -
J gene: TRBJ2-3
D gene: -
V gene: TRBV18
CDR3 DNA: TGTGCCAGCTCGGAACTAGGAGATACGCAGTATTTT
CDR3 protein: CASSELGDTQYF

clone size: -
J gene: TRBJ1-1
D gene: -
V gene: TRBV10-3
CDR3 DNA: TGTGCCATCAGTGTGAGGATTAACACTGAAGCTTTCTTT
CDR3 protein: CAISVRINTEAFF

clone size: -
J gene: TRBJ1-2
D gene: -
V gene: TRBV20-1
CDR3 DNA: TGCAGTGCTGGGCAGGGATATGGCTACACCTTC
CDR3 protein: CSAGQGYGYTF

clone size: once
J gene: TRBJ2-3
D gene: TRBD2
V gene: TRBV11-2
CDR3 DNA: TGTGCCAGCAGCTTAGTAGCGGGAGGGGGTTTGGATACGCAGTATTTT
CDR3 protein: CASSLVAGGGLDTQYF

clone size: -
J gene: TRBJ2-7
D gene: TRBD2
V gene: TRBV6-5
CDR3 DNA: TGTGCCAGCAGTTGGGGACTAGCGGGAGGTTACGAGCAGTACTTC
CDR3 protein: CASSWGLAGGYEQYF

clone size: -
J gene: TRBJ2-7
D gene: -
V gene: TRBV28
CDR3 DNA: TGTGCCAGCAGTTTCGGAGATGGGTACGAGCAGTACTTC
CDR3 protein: CASSFGDGYEQYF

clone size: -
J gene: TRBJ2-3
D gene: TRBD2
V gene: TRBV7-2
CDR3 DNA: TGTGCCAGCAGCTTAGGGGGGACTAGCGGGACTTGGGCGCAGTATTTT
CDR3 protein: CASSLGGTSGTWAQYF

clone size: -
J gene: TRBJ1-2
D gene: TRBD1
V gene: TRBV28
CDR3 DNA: TGTGCCAGCACCCGAGACAGGGGGTATTGGGGGGGCTACACCTTC
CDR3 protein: CASTRDRGYWGGYTF

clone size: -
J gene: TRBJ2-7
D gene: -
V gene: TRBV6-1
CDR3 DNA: TGTGCCAGCAGTGAAGCGCTTCGGAGCACCTACGAGCAGTACTTC
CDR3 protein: CASSEALRSTYEQYF

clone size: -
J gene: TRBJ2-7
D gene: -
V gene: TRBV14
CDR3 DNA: TGTGCCAGCAGCCAGGAGACAGGTTACGAGCAGTACTTC
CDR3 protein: CASSQETGYEQYF

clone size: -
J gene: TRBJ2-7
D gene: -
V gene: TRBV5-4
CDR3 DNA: TGTGCCAGCAGCTTGTCGGGGTTTTCCTACGAGCAGTACTTC
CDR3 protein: CASSLSGFSYEQYF

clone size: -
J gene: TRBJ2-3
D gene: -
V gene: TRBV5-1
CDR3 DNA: TGCGCCAGCAGCTTGGGTTGGGCAGGGCATGCTAGCACAGATACGCAGTATTTT
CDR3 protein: CASSLGWAGHASTDTQYF

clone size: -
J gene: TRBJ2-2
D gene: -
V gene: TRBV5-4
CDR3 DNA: TGTGCCAGCAGCTTCGATAGCGCGAACACCGGGGAGCTGTTTTTT
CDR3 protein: CASSFDSANTGELFF

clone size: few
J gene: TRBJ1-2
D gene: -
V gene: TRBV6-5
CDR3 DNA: TGTGCCAGCAGTTACTCGGTAGACTATGGCTACACCTTC
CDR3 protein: CASSYSVDYGYTF

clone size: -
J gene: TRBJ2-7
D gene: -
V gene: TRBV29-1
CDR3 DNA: TGCAGCGTTGTTAATAGGGAGAGCTCCTACGAGCAGTACTTC
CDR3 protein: CSVVNRESSYEQYF

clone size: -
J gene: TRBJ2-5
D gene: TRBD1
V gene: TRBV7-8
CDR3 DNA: TGTGCCAGCAGCTCCGGGACAGGGGGCCCTGAGACCCAGTACTTC
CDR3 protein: CASSSGTGGPETQYF

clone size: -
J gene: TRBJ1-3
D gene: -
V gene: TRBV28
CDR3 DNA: TGTGCCAGCAGACCGGGGGGGGCGGTCTCTGGAAACACCATATATTTT
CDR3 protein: CASRPGGAVSGNTIYF

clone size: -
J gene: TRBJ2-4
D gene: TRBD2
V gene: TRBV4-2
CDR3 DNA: TGTGCCAGCAGCCACCCGGGGGGAGCCAAAAACATTCAGTACTTC
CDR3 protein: CASSHPGGAKNIQYF

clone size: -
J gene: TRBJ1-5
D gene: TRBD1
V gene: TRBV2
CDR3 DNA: TGTGCCAGCAGTGAATGGGCTACAGGGGAAGGGGGCCAGCCCCAGCATTTT
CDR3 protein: CASSEWATGEGGQPQHF

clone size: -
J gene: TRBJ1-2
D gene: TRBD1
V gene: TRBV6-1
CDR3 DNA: TGTGCCAGCAGTGAAGCCGGACAGGGGGTTCTCTATGGCTACACCTTC
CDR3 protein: CASSEAGQGVLYGYTF

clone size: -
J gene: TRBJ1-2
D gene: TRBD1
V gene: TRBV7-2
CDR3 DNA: TGTGCCAGCATCGACTTGCAGGAGGGACAGGGGGCCTATGGCTACACCTTC
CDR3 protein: CASIDLQEGQGAYGYTF